A single sample gave rise to the 12 T cell receptor beta chains below, sequenced in a study of control samples from healthy donors and cancer patients. Libraries were prepared by immunoSEQ multiplex PCR; TCRdb keeps only in-frame clonotypes and omits some of them. Among tens of thousands of clones listed, 83% were seen once. Sequenced: blood. Receptor source: a man between 60 and 75 years old in good health.

As for this clone: This same CDR3 is encoded by further DNA sequences in the sample. V and J are TRBV7-9 and TRBJ2-5; 7 bases map to TRBD2. CDR3 size: 14 residues. The J segment lost 2 bases and the V segment lost 3 bases, leaving 3 bases of the junction unmatched. CDR1 is SEHNR, CDR2 FQNEAQ, per germline (reference sequence). The CDR3: CASSLASGQETQYF. The CDR3 region has the DNA TGTGCCAGCAGCTTGGCTAGCGGACAAGAGACCCAGTACTTC.

This sequence joins TRBV20-1 and TRBJ1-5, with TRBD1 matching over 9 bases. After removal of 3 bases from V and 7 bases from J, the junction contained 13 bases not matched to a gene. The CDR3 runs to 16 residues. CDR1 and CDR2 (germline): DFQATT, SNEGSKA (reference sequence). CDR3 DNA: TGCAGTGCTAGTCTACACCTGGGACAGGGACTGCAGCCCCAGCATTTT. Translated: CSASLHLGQGLQPQHF.

The rearrangement joins TRBV6-2 or TRBV6-3 to TRBJ1-1; 8 positions agree with TRBD1. Trimming cost V 0 bases and J 5 bases; bases outside gene matches: 8. The CDR3 consists of 16 residues. CDR1 is MNHEY and CDR2 is SVGEGT in the germline V gene. CDR3 sequence reads: CASSYSAGGLWTEAFF. The CDR3, as DNA: TGTGCCAGCAGTTACTCGGCAGGGGGCTTGTGGACTGAAGCTTTCTTT.

This clone was seen just once. The rearrangement joins TRBV6-6 to TRBJ1-3; weak D call: TRBD1 (6 bases). CDR1 MNHNY and CDR2 SVGAGI come from the germline V gene (reference sequence). The CDR3 is 15 amino acids. V was shortened by 3 bases and J by 8 bases, with 17 bases between the two germline ends. The DNA for the CDR3 is TGTGCCAGCAGTTATTCGGGACAAAGTAGGGACACCATATATTTT. Protein sequence: CASSYSGQSRDTIYF.

The rearrangement links TRBV6-5 to TRBJ1-5, with TRBD1 identical over 7 bases. V shed 5 bases, J shed 4 bases, and the junction held 8 bases outside the gene matches. The length of the CDR3 is 15 residues. Germline V lookup: CDR1 MNHEY, CDR2 SVGAGI. The DNA for the CDR3 is TGTGCCAGCAGTCCGGGAGACAGGGATAATCAGCCCCAGCATTTT. Protein: CASSPGDRDNQPQHF.

The genes are TRBV4-1 and TRBJ2-1; D is uncertain. Trimming removed 6 bases at V and 0 bases at J, with 12 bases between. This CDR3 comprises 15 residues. The germline gives CDR1 MGHRA, CDR2 YSYEKL. The CDR3 sequence: CASSPRLSSYNEQFF. The CDR3 coding sequence is TGCGCCAGCAGTCCACGTCTAAGCTCCTACAATGAGCAGTTCTTC.

The gene calls are TRBV5-1 and TRBJ2-2, with 7 nucleotides matching TRBD1. Germline CDR1 and CDR2: SGHRS and YFSETQ. The CDR3 covers 18 residues. After removal of 0 bases from V and 0 bases from J, the junction contained 8 bases not matched to a gene. The CDR3 is CASSLARGGQSNTGELFF. CDR3 in DNA: TGCGCCAGCAGCTTGGCCCGAGGGGGACAGTCGAACACCGGGGAGCTGTTTTTT.

A single count supports this clone. The V and J genes are TRBV7-9 and TRBJ2-1; TRBD2 matches 7 bases. This CDR3 spans 13 amino acids. Germline CDR1 SEHNR, CDR2 FQNEAQ (reference sequence). V shed 7 bases and J 15 bases; nucleotides not matched to a gene: 15. The CDR3 nucleotides are TGTGCCAGCACCCCGGGGTGGCGGGAGCCACGGTTCTTC. Amino acids: CASTPGWREPRFF. Complete variable domain (other parts from reference TRBV7-9 and TRBJ2-1): DTGVSQNPRHKITKRGQNVTFRCDPISEHNRLYWYRQTLGQGPEFLTYFQNEAQLEKSRLLSDRFSAERPKGSFSTLEIQRTEQGDSAMYLCASTPGWREPRFFGPGTRLTVL.

The chain employs TRBV6-5 and TRBJ2-2; D tentatively reads TRBD1 or TRBD2 (6 bases each). The CDR3 has 15 amino acids. Germline lookup yields CDR1 MNHEY and CDR2 SVGAGI. The ends were cut back, 8 bases at V and 2 bases at J, with 15 bases in the middle. The chain's CDR3 is CASHRGTSNTGELFF. The CDR3 nucleotides are TGTGCCAGCCACCGCGGGACATCTAACACCGGGGAGCTGTTTTTT.

The V call is TRBV14, the J call TRBJ2-7; D is unclear. The V end was cut by 4 bases, the J end by 3 bases, with 4 bases between. The CDR3 length is 11 residues. Germline V CDR1 and CDR2: SGHDN, FVKESK. The DNA for the CDR3 is TGTGCCAGCAGCCGAGGCTACGAGCAGTACTTC. It specifies CASSRGYEQYF.

The chain recombines TRBV6-6 with TRBJ2-7, with D perhaps TRBD1 (5 bases). This CDR3 has 15 amino acids. V dropped 1 base and J dropped 7 bases, with 17 bases sitting between them. Germline assignment: CDR1 MNHNY and CDR2 SVGAGI (reference sequence). Written as DNA, the CDR3 is TGTGCCAGCAGTTACTTCGCCGGCGGTAAGGGGGAGCAGTACTTC. This sequence encodes CASSYFAGGKGEQYF.

This clone has a handful of counts. In DNA, the CDR3 is TGTGCCAGCAGCTTCGACAGGGGGTCCCAGCATTTT. Translated, it gives CASSFDRGSQHF. The J gene is TRBJ1-5, the V gene TRBV5-4, with 9 nucleotides matching TRBD1. The trim removed 2 bases at V and 11 bases at J, leaving 2 bases unmatched. Germline values: CDR1 SGHNT, CDR2 YYREEE (reference sequence). This CDR3 region has 12 residues.